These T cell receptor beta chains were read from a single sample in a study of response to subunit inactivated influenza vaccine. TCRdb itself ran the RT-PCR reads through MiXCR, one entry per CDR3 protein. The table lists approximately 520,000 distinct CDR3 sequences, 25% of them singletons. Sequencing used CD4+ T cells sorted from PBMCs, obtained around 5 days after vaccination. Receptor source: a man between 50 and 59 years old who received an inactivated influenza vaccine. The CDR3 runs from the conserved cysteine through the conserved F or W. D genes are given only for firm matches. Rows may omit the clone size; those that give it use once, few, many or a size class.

CDR3 DNA: TGCGCCAGCAGCGGTCAGTACGAGCAGTACTTC
CDR3 protein: CASSGQYEQYF
J gene: TRBJ2-7
clone size: NA
D gene: NA
V gene: TRBV5-1

CDR3 DNA: TGTGCCAGCAGCTTAGGGACAGGGGAATACAATGAGCAGTTCTTC
CDR3 protein: CASSLGTGEYNEQFF
J gene: TRBJ2-1
clone size: few
D gene: TRBD1
V gene: TRBV7-2

CDR3 DNA: TGCGCCAGCAGCCAAGATCACCAGGGAGGTTACGAGCAGTACTTC
CDR3 protein: CASSQDHQGGYEQYF
J gene: TRBJ2-7
clone size: few
D gene: NA
V gene: TRBV4-3

CDR3 DNA: TGTGCCAGCGTAAGGGTGAACGGGGAGCTGTTTTTT
CDR3 protein: CASVRVNGELFF
J gene: TRBJ2-2
clone size: few
D gene: NA
V gene: TRBV28

CDR3 DNA: TGTGCCAGCCGACCCGCCGGAAACACCATATATTTT
CDR3 protein: CASRPAGNTIYF
J gene: TRBJ1-3
clone size: NA
D gene: NA
V gene: TRBV2

CDR3 DNA: TGCGCCAGCAGCTTGGGCCAAAGGGGTGAGCAGTTCTTC
CDR3 protein: CASSLGQRGEQFF
J gene: TRBJ2-1
clone size: few
D gene: NA
V gene: TRBV5-1

CDR3 DNA: TGTGCCAGCAGCCCTTGGGAAGATTGGGGTGAGCAGTTCTTC
CDR3 protein: CASSPWEDWGEQFF
J gene: TRBJ2-1
clone size: few
D gene: NA
V gene: TRBV5-5

CDR3 DNA: TGTGCCAGCAGCCAAGGCATTCAAGAGGGACAAGAAAAACTGTTTTTT
CDR3 protein: CASSQGIQEGQEKLFF
J gene: TRBJ1-4
clone size: NA
D gene: NA
V gene: TRBV3-1

CDR3 DNA: TGTGCCAGCAGTCCAGGGGACACTTCAGCAACAGATACGCAGTATTTT
CDR3 protein: CASSPGDTSATDTQYF
J gene: TRBJ2-3
clone size: few
D gene: NA
V gene: TRBV12-3/TRBV12-4

CDR3 DNA: TGCAGCGTTGAGAGCACAGATACGCAGTATTTT
CDR3 protein: CSVESTDTQYF
J gene: TRBJ2-3
clone size: many
D gene: NA
V gene: TRBV29-1

CDR3 DNA: TGTGCCAGCAGCTTAAGTGGGACCCCATGGGAGCAGTACTTC
CDR3 protein: CASSLSGTPWEQYF
J gene: TRBJ2-7
clone size: few
D gene: NA
V gene: TRBV7-2

CDR3 DNA: TGCAGTGCCCCCGCCGGGCGGGGCGAGTACTTC
CDR3 protein: CSAPAGRGEYF
J gene: TRBJ2-7
clone size: NA
D gene: NA
V gene: TRBV20-1

CDR3 DNA: TGTGCCATTGCCGTCGCCCAAGAGACCCAGTACTTC
CDR3 protein: CAIAVAQETQYF
J gene: TRBJ2-5
clone size: NA
D gene: NA
V gene: TRBV10-3

CDR3 DNA: TGCAGTGCTAGAGATCCGGGGATACCCTACAATGAGCAGTTCTTC
CDR3 protein: CSARDPGIPYNEQFF
J gene: TRBJ2-1
clone size: NA
D gene: NA
V gene: TRBV20-1

CDR3 DNA: TGTGCCAGCAGCCCGAGGCCGGGGATCGACCAAGAGACCCAGTACTTC
CDR3 protein: CASSPRPGIDQETQYF
J gene: TRBJ2-5
clone size: NA
D gene: NA
V gene: TRBV7-6

CDR3 DNA: TGCGCCAGCAGCCAAGAATGGCGGGGGCCTGAAAAACTGTTTTTT
CDR3 protein: CASSQEWRGPEKLFF
J gene: TRBJ1-4
clone size: NA
D gene: NA
V gene: TRBV4-3

CDR3 DNA: TGTGCCAGCTCAGTGGGGACAGGGGAGGGCAATGAGCAGTTCTTC
CDR3 protein: CASSVGTGEGNEQFF
J gene: TRBJ2-1
clone size: few
D gene: TRBD1
V gene: TRBV10-3

CDR3 DNA: TGCAGTGCCGGGGGGGGGAACCAAGAGACCCAGTACTTC
CDR3 protein: CSAGGGNQETQYF
J gene: TRBJ2-5
clone size: few
D gene: TRBD2
V gene: TRBV20-1

CDR3 DNA: TGTGCCAGCTTTGCCGGGACAGGGGGCATGAATGAGCAGTTCTTC
CDR3 protein: CASFAGTGGMNEQFF
J gene: TRBJ2-1
clone size: NA
D gene: TRBD1
V gene: TRBV18

CDR3 DNA: TGTGCCAGCAGCTTGATTTGGCGTAAGGAAAAAGAGACCCAGTACTTC
CDR3 protein: CASSLIWRKEKETQYF
J gene: TRBJ2-5
clone size: NA
D gene: NA
V gene: TRBV11-2

CDR3 DNA: TGTGCCAGCAGCTTACAGCGGTCCTCCTACGAGCAGTACTTC
CDR3 protein: CASSLQRSSYEQYF
J gene: TRBJ2-7
clone size: NA
D gene: NA
V gene: TRBV7-2

CDR3 DNA: TGTGCCAGCAGTTTAGGGACTAGCGGCAACTACGAGCAGTACTTC
CDR3 protein: CASSLGTSGNYEQYF
J gene: TRBJ2-7
clone size: many
D gene: TRBD2
V gene: TRBV27

CDR3 DNA: TGCGCCAGCAGCTTGGGGTCAGGAAGGAGTCAGCCCCAGCATTTT
CDR3 protein: CASSLGSGRSQPQHF
J gene: TRBJ1-5
clone size: NA
D gene: NA
V gene: TRBV5-1